Listed below are T cell receptor beta chains from one sample, sequenced in a study of blood T cell repertoires in COVID-19. Profiled with immunoSEQ multiplex PCR; TCRdb holds only in-frame clones, not every one. Here the sample spans 250,000 to 400,000 clones, around 90% being singletons. Sequenced input: peripheral blood. These TCRs come from a woman aged 25 to 39 with COVID-19, enrolled during active disease. Each CDR3 is given with its conserved first and last residue. The order of the fields is V gene, D gene, CDR3 protein. The D gene is left open where the match is weak.

TRBV10-2,-,CASSESPSNYGYTF
TRBV9,-,CASSVRGTGELFF
TRBV7-2,TRBD2,CASSPQGLAGGQTYEQYF
TRBV27,TRBD1,CASSSRGTEAFF
TRBV28,TRBD1,CASGGQGNTIYF
TRBV6-5,TRBD1,CASNPPQGALSEQYF
TRBV7-3,-,CASSYADSYEQYF
TRBV25-1,TRBD1,CASSEQQGARNTEAFF
TRBV28,TRBD1,CASSRQGLLQAFF
TRBV30,TRBD1,CAWIPGTGGGGYTF
TRBV5-6,-,CASSDSGGNQPQHF
TRBV9,TRBD1,CASSAGTGVYEQYF
TRBV4-2,-,CASSQDPGDFNTGELFF
TRBV5-1,TRBD2,CASSSPGLAGGNEQFF
TRBV5-6,-,CASSLGTLYYGYTF
TRBV27,-,CASSFLAGLNYGYTF
TRBV25-1,TRBD1,CASSVRDRVSSGQYF
TRBV2,TRBD1,CASRGQGFNEQYF
TRBV19,TRBD1,CASRGGTGQYTEAFF
TRBV6-5,-,CASSPQGRHSPLHF
TRBV7-8,-,CASSFNPGNEQFF